This TCR beta chain is from a study of identical twins. Broader study findings: Twins shared out-of-frame alpha sequences with excess low generation probability.

In this sample, this clonotype turned up a few times. What it binds is unknown. Template switching introduced a universal primer site, and the cDNA bore unique molecular identifiers. TCRdb re-called the 5' RACE reads through MiXCR, storing one row per CDR3 protein. The profile shows some 250,000 distinct CDR3 sequences, roughly 12% of them singletons. This sample also appeared in a second study, on yellow fever vaccine responses in identical twins. That paper notes: Twins' vaccine T cell responses were reported to seem partly convergent and partly personalized.

This receptor was identified in a woman in her late teens or twenties in good health. Input material: memory (CD45RO+) T cells sorted from blood.

The CDR3 loop reads CASSLRFLGTYEQYF. The DNA of the CDR3 is TGTGCCAGCAGCTTACGGTTCCTAGGTACCTACGAGCAGTACTTC. The chain combines TRBV5-5 with TRBJ2-7, with D hard to call. The length of the CDR3 is 15 residues. Germline CDR1 and CDR2: SGHKS and YYEKEE (reference sequence). V was trimmed by 2 bases and J by 2 bases, leaving 14 bases between them.